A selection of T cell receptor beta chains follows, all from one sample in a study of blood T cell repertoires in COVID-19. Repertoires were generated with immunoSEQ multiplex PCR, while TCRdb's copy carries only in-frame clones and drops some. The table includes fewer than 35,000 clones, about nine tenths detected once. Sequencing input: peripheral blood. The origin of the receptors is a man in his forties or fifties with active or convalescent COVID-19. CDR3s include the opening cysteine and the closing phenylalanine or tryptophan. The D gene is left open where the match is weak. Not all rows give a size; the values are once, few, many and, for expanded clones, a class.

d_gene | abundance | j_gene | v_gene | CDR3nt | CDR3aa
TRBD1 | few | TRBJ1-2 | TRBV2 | TGTGCCAGCGGGGGACAGACAAACTATGGCTACACCTTC | CASGGQTNYGYTF
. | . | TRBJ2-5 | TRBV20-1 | TGCAGTGCTAGCCCAAAAGAGACCCAGTACTTC | CSASPKETQYF
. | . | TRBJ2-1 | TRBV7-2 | TGTGCCAGCAGCTTGTCTAGCGTTTCCTACAATGAGCAGTTCTTC | CASSLSSVSYNEQFF
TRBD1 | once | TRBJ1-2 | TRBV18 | TGTGCCAGCTCATCGGACAGGAGCTATGGCTACACCTTC | CASSSDRSYGYTF
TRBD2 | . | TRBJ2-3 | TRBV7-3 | TGTGCCAGCAGCCCAAAAGTCCTAGCGGGAGTAGCCCTGAGAGGTACGCAGTATTTT | CASSPKVLAGVALRGTQYF
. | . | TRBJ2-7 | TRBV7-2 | TGTGCCAGCAGCTCCGACCACTCACTACGAGGCCAGTACTTC | CASSSDHSLRGQYF
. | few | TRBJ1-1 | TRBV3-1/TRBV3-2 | TGTGCCAGCAGCCAAGGGGCAGGGGCCTGGGGCACTGAAGCTTTCTTT | CASSQGAGAWGTEAFF
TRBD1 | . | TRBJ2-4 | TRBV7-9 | TGTGCCAGCAGCCCAAGGGGGCTTTTGTCAAACATTCAGTACTTC | CASSPRGLLSNIQYF
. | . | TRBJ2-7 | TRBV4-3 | TGCGCCAGCAGCCCCGGGACTGGCACCTACGAGCAGTACTTC | CASSPGTGTYEQYF
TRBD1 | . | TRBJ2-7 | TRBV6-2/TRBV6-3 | TGTGCCAGCAGTTCCCCGGGACAGTTCGTCGGCGAGCAGTACTTC | CASSSPGQFVGEQYF
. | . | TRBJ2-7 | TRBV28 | TGTGCCAGCTCTAGAGGAGGGGAGCAGTACTTC | CASSRGGEQYF
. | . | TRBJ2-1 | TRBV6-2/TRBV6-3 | TGTGCCAGCAGCCGACTACACAATGAGCAGTTCTTC | CASSRLHNEQFF
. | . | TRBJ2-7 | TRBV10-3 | TGTGCCATCAGTGAGGGACAGCGGAGCCTCTACGAGCAGTACTTC | CAISEGQRSLYEQYF
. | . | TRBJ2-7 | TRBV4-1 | TGCGCCAGCAGCCACGGACTCTCCTACGAGCAGTACTTC | CASSHGLSYEQYF
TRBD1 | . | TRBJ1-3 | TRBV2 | TGTGCCAGCAACCCGACAGGGGTTGGAAACACCATATATTTT | CASNPTGVGNTIYF
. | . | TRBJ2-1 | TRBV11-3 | TGTGCCAGCAGCCCTGGGGCTAGCGAATACAATGAGCAGTTCTTC | CASSPGASEYNEQFF
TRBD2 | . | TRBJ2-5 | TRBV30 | TGTGCCTGGAGGATTAAGGCGGGACTAGCGGGGGAAGAGACCCAGTACTTC | CAWRIKAGLAGEETQYF
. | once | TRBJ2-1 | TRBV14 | TGTGCCAGCAGCCAAGATAACCTAGCGTACAATGAGCAGTTCTTC | CASSQDNLAYNEQFF
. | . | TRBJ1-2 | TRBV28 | TGTGCCAGCAAGGGGGTCTACTATGGCTACACCTTC | CASKGVYYGYTF
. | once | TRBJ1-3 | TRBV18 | TGTGCCAGCTCACCATATCCTGGAAACACCATATATTTT | CASSPYPGNTIYF
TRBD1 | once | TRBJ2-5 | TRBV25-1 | TGTGCCAGCAGGGGACAGCCTGGAGAGACCCAGTACTTC | CASRGQPGETQYF
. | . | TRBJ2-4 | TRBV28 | TGTGCCAGCAGGGATAGGAGAAACATTCAGTACTTC | CASRDRRNIQYF
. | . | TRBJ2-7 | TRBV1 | TGCACCAGCCTCGTACTAGCGGGAGGCCGTATTTTGACCTACGAGCAGTACTTC | CTSLVLAGGRILTYEQYF
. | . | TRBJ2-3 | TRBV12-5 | TGTGCTAGTGCCCTCGACTTGACTAGCACAGATACGCAGTATTTT | CASALDLTSTDTQYF
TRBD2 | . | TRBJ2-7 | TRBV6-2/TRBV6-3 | TGTGCCAGCAGTTACCCAGGGACTAGAGGCGAGCAGTACTTC | CASSYPGTRGEQYF
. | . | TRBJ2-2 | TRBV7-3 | TGTGCCAGCAGCTTCGCGGAAATGAAAACAACCGGGGAGCTGTTTTTT | CASSFAEMKTTGELFF
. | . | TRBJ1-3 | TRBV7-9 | TGTGCCAGCAGCTTAGGACAGGGAAACACCATATATTTT | CASSLGQGNTIYF
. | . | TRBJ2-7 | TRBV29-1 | TGCAGCGTTGCGCACAGTTCCTACGAGCAGTACTTC | CSVAHSSYEQYF
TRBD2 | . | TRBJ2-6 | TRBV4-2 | TGTGCCAGCAGCAGTGTTCAGGCGGGAGGGTATGGGGCCAACGTCCTGACTTTC | CASSSVQAGGYGANVLTF
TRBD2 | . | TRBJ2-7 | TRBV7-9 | TGTGCCAGCAGCCGACGACTAGCGGGAGTTGTCGAGCAGTACTTC | CASSRRLAGVVEQYF
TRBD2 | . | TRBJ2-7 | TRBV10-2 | TGCGCCAGCAGTGAACCCTCTAGCGGGAGCCACGAGCAGTACTTC | CASSEPSSGSHEQYF
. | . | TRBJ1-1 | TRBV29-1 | TGCAGCGTTGAAAGGGGGTTGAACACTGAAGCTTTCTTT | CSVERGLNTEAFF
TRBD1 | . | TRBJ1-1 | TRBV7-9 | TGTGCCAGCAGCTTAGGCAGGGGGCCTTCTCCCGAAGCTTTCTTT | CASSLGRGPSPEAFF
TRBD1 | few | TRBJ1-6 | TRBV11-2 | TGTGCCAGCAGCTTAGAGGGAACAGGGGGACCTAATTCACCCCTCCACTTT | CASSLEGTGGPNSPLHF
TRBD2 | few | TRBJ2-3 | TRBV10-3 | TGTGCCATCAGTGTGTCATGGGAGGGTGGGACAGATACGCAGTATTTT | CAISVSWEGGTDTQYF
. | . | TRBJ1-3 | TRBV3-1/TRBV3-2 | TGTGCCAGCAGCCAAGGGGCAGGGAGGGGAAACACCATATATTTT | CASSQGAGRGNTIYF
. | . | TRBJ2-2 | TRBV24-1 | TGTGCCACCAGTGATTATATCACCGGGGAGCTGTTTTTT | CATSDYITGELFF
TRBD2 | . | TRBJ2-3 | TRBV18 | TGTGCCAGCTCACCACCGGTGGCGGGAGGATTCACAGATACGCAGTATTTT | CASSPPVAGGFTDTQYF
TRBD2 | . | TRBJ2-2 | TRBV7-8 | TGTGCCAGCAGCTTATCCACCCTACTAACTAGCGGGAGGACCAACACCGGGGAGCTGTTTTTT | CASSLSTLLTSGRTNTGELFF
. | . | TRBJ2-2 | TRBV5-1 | TGCGCCAGCAGCTCGTGGGGCGGAGTGGGCACCGGGGAGCTGTTTTTT | CASSSWGGVGTGELFF
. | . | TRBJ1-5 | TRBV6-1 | TGTGCCAGCAGTGAAGCCGGGAGTCAGTGGGGGAATCAGCCCCAGCATTTT | CASSEAGSQWGNQPQHF
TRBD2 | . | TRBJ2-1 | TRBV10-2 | TGCGCCAGCAGCTCGGGACTAGCGGTTTACAATGAGCAGTTCTTC | CASSSGLAVYNEQFF
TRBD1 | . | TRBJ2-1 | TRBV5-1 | TGCGCCAGCAGCGAACAGGGGTTCAATGAGCAGTTCTTC | CASSEQGFNEQFF
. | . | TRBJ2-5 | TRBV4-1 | TGCGCCAGCAGCCAAGATTCCTACCTCGGGGAGACCCAGTACTTC | CASSQDSYLGETQYF
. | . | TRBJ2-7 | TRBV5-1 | TGCGCCAGCAGCTTGTTTTCTTCGTCCTACGAGCAGTACTTC | CASSLFSSSYEQYF
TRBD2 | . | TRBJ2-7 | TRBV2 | TGTGCCAGCAGTGGCCCGGGACTAGCGGGGAGACCCTACGAGCAGTACTTC | CASSGPGLAGRPYEQYF
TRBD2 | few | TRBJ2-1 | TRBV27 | TGTGCCAGCAGTTCATTGCTAGCGGGAGGGGGGCACAATGAGCAGTTCTTC | CASSSLLAGGGHNEQFF
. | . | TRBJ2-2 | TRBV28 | TGTGCCAGCAGAAACCCTACAGGGTTCACCGGGGAGCTGTTTTTT | CASRNPTGFTGELFF
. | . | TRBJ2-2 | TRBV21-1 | TGTGCCAGCAGCAAAGGGGCCAAAGGGGAATTTTGTAGCGGGAGGGCCGGGGAGCTGTTTTTT | CASSKGAKGEFCSGRAGELFF
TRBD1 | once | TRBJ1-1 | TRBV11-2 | TGTGCCAGCAGCTTCTTGACAGGGGGTATTGAAGCTTTCTTT | CASSFLTGGIEAFF
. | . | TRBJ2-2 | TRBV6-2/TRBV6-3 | TGTGCCAGCAGTTCCCAAGGGGAAACCGGGGAGCTGTTTTTT | CASSSQGETGELFF
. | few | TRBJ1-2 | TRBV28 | TGTGCCAGCAGTTTCGACAGATTCTATGGCTACACCTTC | CASSFDRFYGYTF
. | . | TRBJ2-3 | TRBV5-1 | TGCGCCAGCAGCTTAACGGAGCCCCCTGGTACGCAGTATTTT | CASSLTEPPGTQYF
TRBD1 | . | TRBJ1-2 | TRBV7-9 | TGTGCCAGCAGCCGAAGCGGACAGGGCGACTATGGCTACACCTTC | CASSRSGQGDYGYTF
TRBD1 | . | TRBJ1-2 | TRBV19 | TGTGCCAGTAGTACCCGGACAGGGTTTAACTATGGCTACACCTTC | CASSTRTGFNYGYTF
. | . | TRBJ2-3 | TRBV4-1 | TGCGCCAGCAGCCCCCCACTAGGCCTTGGGGCAGATACGCAGTATTTT | CASSPPLGLGADTQYF
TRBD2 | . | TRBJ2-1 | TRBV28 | TGTGCCAGCAGCACCGCTAGCGGGAGCTCCTACAATGAGCAGTTCTTC | CASSTASGSSYNEQFF
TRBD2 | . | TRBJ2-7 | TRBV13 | TGTGCCAGCAGCAAAACTAGCGGGAGGTCCAAGCAGTACTTC | CASSKTSGRSKQYF